A single T cell receptor beta chain is shown here with its context. Trimming took 0 bases from V and 9 from J; bases not matched to a gene: 10. CDR1 is SGHRS, CDR2 YFSETQ, per germline. This CDR3 has 17 amino acids. This sample stems from a study of blood T cell repertoires in COVID-19. Background on the study: The origin of the acute and convalescent COVID-19 samples was the United States, Italy and Spain. T cells, B-cell-depleted T cells, or PBMCs supplied cDNA or gDNA.

Cohort 3 donors counted as recovered after two negative PCRs, clearance, or resolved symptoms. Profiling relied on immunoSEQ multiplex PCR, and the TCRdb table lists in-frame clones only, not all of them. The profile shows 300,000 to 350,000 clones, about 88% of them singletons. This clonotype was sampled from a woman aged 25 to 45 who had recovered from COVID-19. Input material: PBMCs or T cells enriched from blood (not recorded which). The chain recombines TRBV5-1 with TRBJ1-6, with 9 nucleotides matching TRBD1. As DNA, the CDR3 is TGCGCCAGCAGCTTGGCCCCGGGACAGGGAATAAGTTCACCCCTCCACTTT. Amino acid sequence: CASSLAPGQGISSPLHF.